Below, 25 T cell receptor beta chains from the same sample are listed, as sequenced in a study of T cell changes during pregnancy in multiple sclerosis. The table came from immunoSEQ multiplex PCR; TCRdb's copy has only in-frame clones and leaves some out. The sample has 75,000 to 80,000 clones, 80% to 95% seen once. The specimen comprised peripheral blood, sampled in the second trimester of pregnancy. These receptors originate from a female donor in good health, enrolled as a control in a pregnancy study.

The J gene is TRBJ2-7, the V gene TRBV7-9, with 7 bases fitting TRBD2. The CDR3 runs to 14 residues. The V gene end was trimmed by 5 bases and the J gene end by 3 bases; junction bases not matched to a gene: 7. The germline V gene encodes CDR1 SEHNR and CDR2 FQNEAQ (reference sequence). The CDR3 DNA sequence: TGTGCCAGCAGCCTACCGGGGGGACTCTACGAGCAGTACTTC. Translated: CASSLPGGLYEQYF.

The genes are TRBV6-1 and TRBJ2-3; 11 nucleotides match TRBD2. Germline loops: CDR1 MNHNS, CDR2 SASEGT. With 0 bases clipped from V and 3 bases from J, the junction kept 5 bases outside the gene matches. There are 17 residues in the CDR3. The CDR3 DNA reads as TGTGCCAGCAGTGAAGCTAGCGGGGGGGCCAAAACAGATACGCAGTATTTT. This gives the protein CASSEASGGAKTDTQYF.

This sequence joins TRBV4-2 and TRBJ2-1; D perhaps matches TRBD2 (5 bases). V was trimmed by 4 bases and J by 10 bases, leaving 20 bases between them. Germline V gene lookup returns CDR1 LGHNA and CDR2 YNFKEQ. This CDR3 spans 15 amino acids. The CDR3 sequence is CASSPDGLPGGEQFF. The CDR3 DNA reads TGTGCCAGCAGCCCAGACGGACTCCCCGGCGGGGAGCAGTTCTTC.

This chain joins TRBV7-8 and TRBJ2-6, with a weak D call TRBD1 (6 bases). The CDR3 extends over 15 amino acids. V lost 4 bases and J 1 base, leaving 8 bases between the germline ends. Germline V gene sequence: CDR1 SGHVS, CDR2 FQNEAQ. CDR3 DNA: TGTGCCAGCAGCTACAGGGTTTCTGGGGCCAACGTCCTGACTTTC. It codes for CASSYRVSGANVLTF. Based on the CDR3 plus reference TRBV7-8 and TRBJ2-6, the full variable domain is GAGVSQSPRYKVAKRGQDVALRCDPISGHVSLFWYQQALGQGPEFLTYFQNEAQLDKSGLPSDRFFAERPEGSVSTLKIQRTQQEDSAVYLCASSYRVSGANVLTFGAGSRLTVL.

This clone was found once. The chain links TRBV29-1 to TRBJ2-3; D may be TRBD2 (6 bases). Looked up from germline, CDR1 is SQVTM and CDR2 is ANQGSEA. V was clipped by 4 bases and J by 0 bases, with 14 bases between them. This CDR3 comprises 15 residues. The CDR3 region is CSVGDRGISTDTQYF. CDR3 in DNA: TGCAGCGTTGGGGATCGGGGGATTAGCACAGATACGCAGTATTTT.

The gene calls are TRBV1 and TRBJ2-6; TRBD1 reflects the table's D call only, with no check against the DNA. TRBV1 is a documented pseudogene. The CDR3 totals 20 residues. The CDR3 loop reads CTSSQDSSGQSAPGANVLTF. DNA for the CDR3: TGCACCAGCAGCCAAGATTCTTCCGGACAATCAGCACCTGGGGCCAACGTCCTGACTTTC.

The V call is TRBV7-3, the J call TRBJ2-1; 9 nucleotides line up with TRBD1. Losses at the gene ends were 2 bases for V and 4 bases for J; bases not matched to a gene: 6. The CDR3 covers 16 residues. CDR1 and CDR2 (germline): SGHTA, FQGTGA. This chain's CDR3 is CASSLGGTGLYNEQFF. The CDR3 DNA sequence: TGTGCCAGCAGCTTAGGAGGGACAGGGCTATACAATGAGCAGTTCTTC.

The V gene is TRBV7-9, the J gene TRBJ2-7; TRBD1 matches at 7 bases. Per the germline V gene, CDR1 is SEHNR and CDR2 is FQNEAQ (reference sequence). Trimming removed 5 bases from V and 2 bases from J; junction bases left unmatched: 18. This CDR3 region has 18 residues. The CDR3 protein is CASSLMDRSPGPPYEQYF. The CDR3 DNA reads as TGTGCCAGCAGCCTAATGGACAGGTCTCCTGGTCCGCCCTACGAGCAGTACTTC.

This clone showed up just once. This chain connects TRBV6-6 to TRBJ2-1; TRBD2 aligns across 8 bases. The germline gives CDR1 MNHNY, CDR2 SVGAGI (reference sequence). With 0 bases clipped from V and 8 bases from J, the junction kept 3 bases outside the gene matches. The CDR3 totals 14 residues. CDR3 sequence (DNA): TGTGCCAGCAGTTACTCCCGGGGGGGCGATGAGCAGTTCTTC. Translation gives CASSYSRGGDEQFF.

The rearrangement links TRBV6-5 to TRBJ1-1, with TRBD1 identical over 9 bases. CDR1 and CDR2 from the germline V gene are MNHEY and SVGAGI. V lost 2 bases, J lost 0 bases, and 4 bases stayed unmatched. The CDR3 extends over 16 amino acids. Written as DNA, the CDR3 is TGTGCCAGCAGTTACGGGACAGGGACCATGAACACTGAAGCTTTCTTT. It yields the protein CASSYGTGTMNTEAFF.

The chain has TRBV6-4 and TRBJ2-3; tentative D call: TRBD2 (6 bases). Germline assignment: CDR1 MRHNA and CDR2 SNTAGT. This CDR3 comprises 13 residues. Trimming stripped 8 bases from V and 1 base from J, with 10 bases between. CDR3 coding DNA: TGTGCCAGCCGCGGGGTGGGCACAGATACGCAGTATTTT. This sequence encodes CASRGVGTDTQYF.

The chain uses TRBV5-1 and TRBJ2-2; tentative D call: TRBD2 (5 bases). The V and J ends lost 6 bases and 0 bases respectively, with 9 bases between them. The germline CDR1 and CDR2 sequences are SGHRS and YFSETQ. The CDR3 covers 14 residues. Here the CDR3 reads CASTEGTNTGELFF. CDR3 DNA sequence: TGCGCCAGCACTGAGGGAACGAACACCGGGGAGCTGTTTTTT.

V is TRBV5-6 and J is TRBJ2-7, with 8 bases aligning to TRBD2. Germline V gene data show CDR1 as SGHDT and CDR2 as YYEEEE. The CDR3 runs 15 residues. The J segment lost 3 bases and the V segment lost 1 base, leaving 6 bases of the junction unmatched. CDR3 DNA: TGTGCCAGCAGCTTGCCGACTAGCGAATACTACGAGCAGTACTTC. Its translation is CASSLPTSEYYEQYF. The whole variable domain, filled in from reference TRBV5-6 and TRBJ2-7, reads DAGVTQSPTHLIKTRGQQVTLRCSPKSGHDTVSWYQQALGQGPQFIFQYYEEEERQRGNFPDRFSGHQFPNYSSELNVNALLLGDSALYLCASSLPTSEYYEQYFGPGTRLTVT.

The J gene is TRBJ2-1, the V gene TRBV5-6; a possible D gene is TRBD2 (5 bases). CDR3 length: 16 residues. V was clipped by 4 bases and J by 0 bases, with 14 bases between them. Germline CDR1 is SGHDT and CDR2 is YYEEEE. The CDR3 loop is CASSRGPTNSYNEQFF. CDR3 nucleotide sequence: TGTGCCAGCAGCCGAGGGCCTACAAACTCCTACAATGAGCAGTTCTTC.

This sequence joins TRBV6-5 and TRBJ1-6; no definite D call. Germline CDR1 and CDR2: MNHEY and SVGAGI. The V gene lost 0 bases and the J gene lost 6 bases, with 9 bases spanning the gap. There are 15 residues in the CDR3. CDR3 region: CASSYSRDGNSPLHF. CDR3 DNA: TGTGCCAGCAGTTACTCACGGGATGGTAATTCACCCCTCCACTTT.

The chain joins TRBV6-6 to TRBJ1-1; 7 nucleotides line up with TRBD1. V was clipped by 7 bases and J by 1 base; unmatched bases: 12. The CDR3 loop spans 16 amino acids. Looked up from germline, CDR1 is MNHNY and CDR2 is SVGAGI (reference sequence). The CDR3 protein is CASNLRQGGGNTEAFF. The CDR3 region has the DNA TGTGCCAGCAACCTTCGACAGGGTGGGGGGAACACTGAAGCTTTCTTT.

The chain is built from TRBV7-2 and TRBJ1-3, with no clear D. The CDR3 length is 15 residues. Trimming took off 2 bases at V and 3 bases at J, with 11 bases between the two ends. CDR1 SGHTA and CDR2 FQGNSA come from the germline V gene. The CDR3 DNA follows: TGTGCCAGCAGCTTAAGGGAGAATCATGGAAACACCATATATTTT. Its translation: CASSLRENHGNTIYF.

CDR3 coding DNA: TGTGCCAGCAGTGAACGGGGGGTGGACTCCTACGAGCAGTACTTC. It encodes CASSERGVDSYEQYF. This chain connects TRBV9 to TRBJ2-7, with TRBD2 identical over 7 bases. With 5 bases clipped from V and 0 bases from J, the junction kept 8 bases outside the gene matches. This CDR3 region has 15 residues. Germline lookup yields CDR1 SGDLS and CDR2 YYNGEE.

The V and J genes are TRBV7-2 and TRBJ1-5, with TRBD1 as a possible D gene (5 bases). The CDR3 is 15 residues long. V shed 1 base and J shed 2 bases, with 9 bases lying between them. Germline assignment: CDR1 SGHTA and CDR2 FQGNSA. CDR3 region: CASSLESGRNQPQHF. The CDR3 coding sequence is TGTGCCAGCAGCTTAGAGTCAGGGCGCAATCAGCCCCAGCATTTT.

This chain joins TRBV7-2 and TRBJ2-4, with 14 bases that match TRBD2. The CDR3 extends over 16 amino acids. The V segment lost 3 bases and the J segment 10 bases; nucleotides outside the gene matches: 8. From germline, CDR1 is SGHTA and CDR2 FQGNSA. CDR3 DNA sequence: TGTGCCAGCAGCTTTGACGGGACTAGCGGGGGTCGGATTCAGTACTTC. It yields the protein CASSFDGTSGGRIQYF.

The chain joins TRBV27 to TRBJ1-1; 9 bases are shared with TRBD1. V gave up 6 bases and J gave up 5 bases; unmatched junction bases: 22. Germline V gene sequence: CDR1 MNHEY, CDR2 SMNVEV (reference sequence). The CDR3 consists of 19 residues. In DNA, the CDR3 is TGTGCCAGCAGCCGATACCTGACAGGGGGTGGTTCGGTGGATACTGAAGCTTTCTTT. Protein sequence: CASSRYLTGGGSVDTEAFF.

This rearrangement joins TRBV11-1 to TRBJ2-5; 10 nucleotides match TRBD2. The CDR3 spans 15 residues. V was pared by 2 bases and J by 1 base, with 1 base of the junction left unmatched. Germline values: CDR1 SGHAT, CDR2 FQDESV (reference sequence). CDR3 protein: CASSLIAGGQETQYF. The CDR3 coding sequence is TGTGCCAGCAGCTTAATAGCGGGGGGCCAAGAGACCCAGTACTTC.

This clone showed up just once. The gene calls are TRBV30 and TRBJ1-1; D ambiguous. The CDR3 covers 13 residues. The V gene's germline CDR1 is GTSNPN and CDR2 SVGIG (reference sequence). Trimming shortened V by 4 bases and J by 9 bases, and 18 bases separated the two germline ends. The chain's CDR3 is CAWTALVDSQAFF. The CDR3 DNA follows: TGTGCCTGGACTGCTCTAGTCGATTCTCAAGCTTTCTTT.

The CDR3 DNA sequence: TGCGCCAGCAGCTTGGAGGGAGCATCAACTAATGAAAAACTGTTTTTT. Amino acids: CASSLEGASTNEKLFF. The genes are TRBV5-1 and TRBJ1-4; D call uncertain. Germline values: CDR1 SGHRS, CDR2 YFSETQ. There are 16 residues in the CDR3. V lost 0 bases to trimming and J lost 0 bases, with 9 bases between them.

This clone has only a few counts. DNA of the CDR3: TGTGCCAGTAGTTTCAGGGAAAATCAGCCCCAGCATTTT. It codes for CASSFRENQPQHF. V usage is TRBV19 and J usage is TRBJ1-5; D might be TRBD1 (5 bases). Trimming stripped 5 bases from V and 4 bases from J, with 9 bases between. CDR1 is LNHDA, CDR2 SQIVND, per germline (reference sequence). The CDR3 extends over 13 amino acids. Based on the CDR3 plus reference TRBV19 and TRBJ1-5, the full variable domain is DGGITQSPKYLFRKEGQNVTLSCEQNLNHDAMYWYRQDPGQGLRLIYYSQIVNDFQKGDIAEGYSVSREKKESFPLTVTSAQKNPTAFYLCASSFRENQPQHFGDGTRLSIL.